A selection of T cell receptor beta chains follows, all from one sample in a study of blood T cell repertoires in COVID-19. The table came from immunoSEQ multiplex PCR; TCRdb's copy has only in-frame clones and leaves some out. The sample comprises a few hundred thousand clones, about 89% of which are singletons, and roughly 0.9% rests with the top ten. Material: PBMCs or T cells enriched from blood (not recorded which). All receptors come from a woman aged 40-49 years who had been exposed to COVID-19. The CDR3 runs from the conserved cysteine through the conserved F or W. A D gene is named only where the DNA matches it firmly. Size tells how often a clone was seen (once, few, many) or the class of an expanded clone, and some rows leave it out.

TRBJ1-2 - TRBV2 - TGTGCCAGCAGCCCAGGGAATAGCTATGGCTACACCTTC CASSPGNSYGYTF
TRBJ1-2 TRBD1 TRBV19 once TGTGCCAGTAGGAAGGGACAGGGGGGCTATGGCTACACCTTC CASRKGQGGYGYTF
TRBJ2-7 TRBD2 TRBV30 - TGTGCCTGGATGACTAGCGGGGGTTCCTACGAGCAGTACTTC CAWMTSGGSYEQYF
TRBJ1-4 TRBD1 TRBV30 - TGTGCCTGGGGGACAGGGAGGAACTTCGAAAAACTGTTTTTT CAWGTGRNFEKLFF
TRBJ2-1 - TRBV7-8 - TGTGCCAGCAGCTTATCTCCGGGGAGCTCCTACAATGAGCAGTTCTTC CASSLSPGSSYNEQFF
TRBJ2-3 TRBD2 TRBV19 - TGTGCCAGTAGTATCCATAGCGGGGGCACAGATACGCAGTATTTT CASSIHSGGTDTQYF
TRBJ1-4 - TRBV30 - TGTGCCTGGAGTGTGGGCAGGGCTGATGAAAAACTGTTTTTT CAWSVGRADEKLFF
TRBJ1-2 - TRBV7-6 - TGTGCCAGCAGCCTTAGAACAGGGATAAACTATGGCTACACCTTC CASSLRTGINYGYTF
TRBJ2-1 - TRBV5-4 - TGTGCCAGCAGCTTGGGGAGGAGCTCCTACAATGAGCAGTTCTTC CASSLGRSSYNEQFF
TRBJ2-7 TRBD1 TRBV15 - TGTGCCACCAGCAGGGTGGGGGACAGGCCTTACGAGCAGTACTTC CATSRVGDRPYEQYF
TRBJ2-1 - TRBV7-2 - TGTGCCAGCCCCAGGGCCCCGATCTCCTACAATGAGCAGTTCTTC CASPRAPISYNEQFF
TRBJ1-2 - TRBV9 - TGTGCCAGCAGCGCCCCCGGCGGAGGGTGGGGTGGCTACACCTTC CASSAPGGGWGGYTF
TRBJ1-2 - TRBV7-2 - TGTGCCAGCAGCTCAACCTCAGGGAACGGCTACACCTTC CASSSTSGNGYTF
TRBJ1-2 - TRBV19 - TGTGCCAGTAGTAAAGAGGGGCATGGCTACACCTTC CASSKEGHGYTF
TRBJ1-2 - TRBV6-2/TRBV6-3 - TGTGCCAGCAGCCCTGATCCGGGACAAATTTTCTATGGCTACACCTTC CASSPDPGQIFYGYTF
TRBJ1-5 TRBD1 TRBV10-3 - TGTGCCATCGGGCAGGGGGAACAGCCCCAGCATTTT CAIGQGEQPQHF
TRBJ1-1 TRBD1 TRBV27 - TGTGCCAGCAGTTCCTCGGTGGGCAGGGGGCCAGCTTTCTTT CASSSSVGRGPAFF
TRBJ1-2 - TRBV4-1 - TGCGCCAGCAGCTATACTCCTCAGGGGTGGGATGGCTACACCTTC CASSYTPQGWDGYTF
TRBJ1-2 TRBD1 TRBV2 once TGTGCCAGCAGACAGGGACAGATCTATGGCTACACCTTC CASRQGQIYGYTF
TRBJ1-5 - TRBV10-2 once TGCGCCAGCAGTCGAGTAATTGACAGCTACAATCAGCCCCAGCATTTT CASSRVIDSYNQPQHF
TRBJ1-2 - TRBV2 - TGTGCCAGCAGTGCGGAGGGTCAATCGAATCCTCCCTATGGCTACACCTTC CASSAEGQSNPPYGYTF
TRBJ2-1 - TRBV10-3 - TGTGCCATCAGTAATACAGGGTCGTACAATGAGCAGTTCTTC CAISNTGSYNEQFF
TRBJ2-2 - TRBV5-1 once TGCGCCACCTCATACCTCTCCGACGGGATAGGGGAGCTGTTTTTT CATSYLSDGIGELFF
TRBJ2-1 - TRBV19 - TGTGCCAGTATCATTCGGGGTGAGCAGTTCTTC CASIIRGEQFF
TRBJ2-3 - TRBV6-1 - TGTGCCAGCAGTGAGGCGACTTACTCAAGCACAGATACGCAGTATTTT CASSEATYSSTDTQYF
TRBJ2-7 TRBD1 TRBV19 - TGTGCCAGTAGCCTAACACAGGGGAACGAGCAGTACTTC CASSLTQGNEQYF
TRBJ2-2 - TRBV5-4 - TGTGCCAGCAGCCGTCCCTCGGCCGGGGAGCTGTTTTTT CASSRPSAGELFF
TRBJ1-1 - TRBV30 - TGTGCCTGGAGTGTAAGGGGCAGCCGCAACACTGAAGCTTTCTTT CAWSVRGSRNTEAFF
TRBJ1-4 TRBD1 TRBV6-5 - TGTGCCAGCAGTTACTCACCGGGACAGGGGTCGTGGAAACTGTTTTTT CASSYSPGQGSWKLFF
TRBJ1-2 - TRBV2 - TGTGCCAGCAGTGATGGGAGATACTATGGCTACACCTTC CASSDGRYYGYTF
TRBJ1-1 - TRBV2 - TGTGCCAGCAGGGATGGTACAGCCAACACTGAAGCTTTCTTT CASRDGTANTEAFF
TRBJ2-7 - TRBV3-1/TRBV3-2 once TGTGCCAGCAGCCAAGACAGAAGGACAGCCTTC CASSQDRRTAF